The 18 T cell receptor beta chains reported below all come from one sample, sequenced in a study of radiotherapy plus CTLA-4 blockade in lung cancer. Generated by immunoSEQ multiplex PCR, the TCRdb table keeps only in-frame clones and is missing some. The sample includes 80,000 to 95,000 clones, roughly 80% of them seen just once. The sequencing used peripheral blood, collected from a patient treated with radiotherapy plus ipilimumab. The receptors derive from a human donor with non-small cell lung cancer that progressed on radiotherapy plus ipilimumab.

The CDR3 nucleotides read TGTGCCAGCAGCTTGGCCGGGGGTAAGCCCCAGCATTTT. Protein product: CASSLAGGKPQHF. The rearrangement uses TRBV5-8 and TRBJ1-5, with D possibly matching TRBD1 (5 bases). V was trimmed by 0 bases and J by 8 bases, leaving 9 bases between them. Germline assignment: CDR1 SGHTS and CDR2 YDEGEE. This CDR3 has 13 amino acids.

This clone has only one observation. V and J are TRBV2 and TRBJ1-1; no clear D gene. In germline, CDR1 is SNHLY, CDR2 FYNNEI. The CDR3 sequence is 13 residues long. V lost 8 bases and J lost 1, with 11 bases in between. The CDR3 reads CASHFTKNTEAFF. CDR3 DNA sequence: TGTGCCAGCCACTTCACAAAGAACACTGAAGCTTTCTTT. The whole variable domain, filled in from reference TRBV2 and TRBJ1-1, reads EPEVTQTPSHQVTQMGQEVILRCVPISNHLYFYWYRQILGQKVEFLVSFYNNEISEKSEIFDDQFSVERPDGSNFTLKIRSTKLEDSAMYFCASHFTKNTEAFFGQGTRLTVV.

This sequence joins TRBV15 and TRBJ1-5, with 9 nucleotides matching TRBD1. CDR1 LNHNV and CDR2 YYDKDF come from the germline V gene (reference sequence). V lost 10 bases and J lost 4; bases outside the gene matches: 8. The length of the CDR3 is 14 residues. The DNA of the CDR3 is TGTGCCAGGATCCGGGACAGGGAAAATCAGCCCCAGCATTTT. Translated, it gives CARIRDRENQPQHF.

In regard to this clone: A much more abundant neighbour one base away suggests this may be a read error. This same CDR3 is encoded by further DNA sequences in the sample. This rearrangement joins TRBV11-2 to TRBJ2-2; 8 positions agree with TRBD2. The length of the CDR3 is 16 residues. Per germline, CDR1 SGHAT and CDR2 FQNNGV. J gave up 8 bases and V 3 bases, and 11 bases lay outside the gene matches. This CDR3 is CASSLRAGGSTGELFF. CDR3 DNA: TGTGCCAGCAGCTTGAGGGCGGGGGGAAGCACGGGGGAGCTGTTTTTT.

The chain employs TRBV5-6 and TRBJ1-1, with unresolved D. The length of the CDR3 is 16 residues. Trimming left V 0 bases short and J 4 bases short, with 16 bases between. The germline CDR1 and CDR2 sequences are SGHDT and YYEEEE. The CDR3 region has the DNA TGTGCCAGCAGCTTGGTGCTGTGGGCGGCGAGCACTGAAGCTTTCTTT. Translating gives CASSLVLWAASTEAFF.

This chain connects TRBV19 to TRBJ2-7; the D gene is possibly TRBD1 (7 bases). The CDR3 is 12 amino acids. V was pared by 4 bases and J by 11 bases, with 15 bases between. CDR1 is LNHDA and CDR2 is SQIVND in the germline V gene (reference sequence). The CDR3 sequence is CASSTQGTREYF. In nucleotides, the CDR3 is TGTGCCAGTAGTACACAGGGGACTCGGGAGTACTTC.

The CDR3 DNA reads as TGTGCCAGCAGTCCGACTAGTGGTCGCACCGGGGAGCTGTTTTTT. It codes for CASSPTSGRTGELFF. This chain joins TRBV2 and TRBJ2-2, with D perhaps matching TRBD2 (6 bases). Germline V gives CDR1 SNHLY, CDR2 FYNNEI. The CDR3 is 15 residues long. The ends were cut back, 5 bases at V and 4 bases at J, with 14 bases in the middle.

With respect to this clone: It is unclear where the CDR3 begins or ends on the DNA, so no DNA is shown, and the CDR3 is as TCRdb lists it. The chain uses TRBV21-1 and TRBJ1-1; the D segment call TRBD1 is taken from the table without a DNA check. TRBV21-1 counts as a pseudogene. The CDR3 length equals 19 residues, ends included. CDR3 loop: CASSKDTLFVGQGSTEAFF.

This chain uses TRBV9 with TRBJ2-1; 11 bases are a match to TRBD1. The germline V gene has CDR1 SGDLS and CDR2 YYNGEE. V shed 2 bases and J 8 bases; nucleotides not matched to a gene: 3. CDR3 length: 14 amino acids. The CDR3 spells CASSVGTGGYEQFF. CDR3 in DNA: TGTGCCAGCAGCGTCGGGACAGGGGGATATGAGCAGTTCTTC. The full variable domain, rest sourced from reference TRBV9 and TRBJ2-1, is DSGVTQTPKHLITATGQRVTLRCSPRSGDLSVYWYQQSLDQGLQFLIQYYNGEERAKGNILERFSAQQFPDLHSELNLSSLELGDSALYFCASSVGTGGYEQFFGPGTRLTVL.

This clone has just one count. Written as DNA, the CDR3 is TGTGCCAGCAGCACTCGCACAGATACGCAGTATTTT. It is translated as CASSTRTDTQYF. J is TRBJ2-3 and V is TRBV9, with D unclear. Trimming stripped 4 bases from V and 1 base from J, with 4 bases between. The CDR3 has 12 amino acids. The germline V gene has CDR1 SGDLS and CDR2 YYNGEE.

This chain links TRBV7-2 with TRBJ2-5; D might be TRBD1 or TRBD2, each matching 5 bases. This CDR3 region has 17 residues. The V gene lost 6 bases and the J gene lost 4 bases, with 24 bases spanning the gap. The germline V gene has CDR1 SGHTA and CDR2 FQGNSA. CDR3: CASRDDGAPFRGETQYF. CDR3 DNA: TGTGCCAGCAGGGATGACGGGGCACCGTTCCGGGGAGAGACCCAGTACTTC.

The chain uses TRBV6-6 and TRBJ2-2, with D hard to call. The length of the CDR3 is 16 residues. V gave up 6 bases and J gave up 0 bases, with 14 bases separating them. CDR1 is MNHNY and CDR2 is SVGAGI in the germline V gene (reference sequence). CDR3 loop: CASRTTSGTNTGELFF. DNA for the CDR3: TGTGCCAGCAGGACCACCTCCGGAACGAACACCGGGGAGCTGTTTTTT.

CDR3: CASSEGQPLTIQYF. The CDR3 DNA reads as TGTGCCAGCAGTGAAGGACAGCCACTTACCATTCAGTACTTC. V usage is TRBV6-1 and J usage is TRBJ2-4, with D possibly TRBD1 on 5 matching bases. The CDR3 extends over 14 amino acids. Germline V gives CDR1 MNHNS, CDR2 SASEGT. Trimming cost V 1 base and J 9 bases, with 13 bases left between them.

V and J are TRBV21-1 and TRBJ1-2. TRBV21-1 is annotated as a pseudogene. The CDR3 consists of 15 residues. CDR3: CASNLGPKGIYGYTF. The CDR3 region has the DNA TGTGCCAGCAACCTCGGCCCCAAGGGAATCTATGGCTACACCTTC.

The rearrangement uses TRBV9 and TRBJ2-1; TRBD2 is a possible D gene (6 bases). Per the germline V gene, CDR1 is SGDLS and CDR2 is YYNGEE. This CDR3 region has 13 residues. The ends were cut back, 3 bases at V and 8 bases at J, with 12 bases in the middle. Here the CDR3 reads CASSASPGDEQFF. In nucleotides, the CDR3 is TGTGCCAGCAGCGCATCGCCGGGGGATGAGCAGTTCTTC.

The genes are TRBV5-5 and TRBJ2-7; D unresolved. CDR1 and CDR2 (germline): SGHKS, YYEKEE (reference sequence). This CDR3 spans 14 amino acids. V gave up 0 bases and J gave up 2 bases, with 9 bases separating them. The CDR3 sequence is CASSLGQITYEQYF. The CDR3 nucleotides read TGTGCCAGCAGCTTGGGGCAGATTACCTACGAGCAGTACTTC.

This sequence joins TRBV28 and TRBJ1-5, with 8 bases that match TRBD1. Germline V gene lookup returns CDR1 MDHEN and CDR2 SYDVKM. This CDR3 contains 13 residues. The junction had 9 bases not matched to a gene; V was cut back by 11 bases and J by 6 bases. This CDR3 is CAAQGAQGQPQHF. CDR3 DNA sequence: TGTGCCGCCCAGGGGGCGCAGGGTCAGCCCCAGCATTTT.

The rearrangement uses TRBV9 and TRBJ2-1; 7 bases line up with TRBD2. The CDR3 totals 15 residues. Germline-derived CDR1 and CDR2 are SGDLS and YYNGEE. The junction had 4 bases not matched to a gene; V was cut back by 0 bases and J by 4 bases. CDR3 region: CASSVAASGYNEQFF. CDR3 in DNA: TGTGCCAGCAGCGTAGCGGCTAGCGGATACAATGAGCAGTTCTTC.